One and the same sample provided the 27 T cell receptor beta chains below, sequenced in a study of CD8+ T cells in alopecia areata. After isolation, RNA underwent reverse transcription to generate cDNA as the sequencing template. Measured with immunoSEQ multiplex PCR; TCRdb has only the in-frame clones, and not every one. The data contain thousands of clones, just over 70% of them seen just once; the ten biggest clones take up approximately 2.7%. In a few patients, CD4+ T cells were split by CD25+CD127- sorting. What was sequenced was CD4+ Tregs sorted from blood. The receptor set was obtained from a human donor with alopecia areata.

This chain connects TRBV29-1 to TRBJ1-3; the D is unclear. The CDR3 runs to 14 residues. V was trimmed by 6 bases and J by 5 bases, leaving 17 bases between them. The V gene's germline CDR1 is SQVTM and CDR2 ANQGSEA. The CDR3 reads CSVVRTSVRNTIYF. The CDR3 DNA sequence: TGCAGCGTCGTCCGGACCTCGGTTCGAAACACCATATATTTT.

The chain recombines TRBV6-5 with TRBJ1-1, with D maybe TRBD1 (5 bases). Germline V lookup: CDR1 MNHEY, CDR2 SVGAGI. The CDR3 totals 13 residues. V shed 0 bases and J shed 7 bases, with 9 bases lying between them. CDR3 loop: CASSYSEGLEAFF. CDR3 coding DNA: TGTGCCAGCAGTTACTCGGAGGGGCTTGAAGCTTTCTTT.

V gene TRBV19 combines with J gene TRBJ2-7; either TRBD1 or TRBD2 may fit D (5 bases each). V was shortened by 3 bases and J by 0 bases, with 12 bases between the two germline ends. The germline CDR1 and CDR2 sequences are LNHDA and SQIVND (reference sequence). The CDR3 consists of 15 residues. CDR3 DNA sequence: TGTGCCAGTAGTATGGGACGGAGCATCTCCTACGAGCAGTACTTC. It is translated as CASSMGRSISYEQYF.

CDR3 nucleotide sequence: TGTGCCAGCAGCCAGCCCGACAGGGGAGGGGAAAACATTCAGTACTTC. Amino acid sequence: CASSQPDRGGENIQYF. The rearrangement links TRBV4-2 to TRBJ2-4, with D possibly being TRBD1 (8 bases). The CDR3 runs to 16 residues. The germline V gene has CDR1 LGHNA and CDR2 YNFKEQ. Trimming cost V 3 bases and J 5 bases, with 17 bases left between them.

This clone has just a few counts. The chain combines TRBV14 with TRBJ2-5; the D gene is possibly TRBD1 (5 bases). The V and J ends lost 1 base and 1 base respectively, with 13 bases between them. In germline, CDR1 is SGHDN, CDR2 FVKESK. CDR3 length: 16 amino acids. The CDR3 loop is CASSQVLMGLQETQYF. The DNA of the CDR3 is TGTGCCAGCAGCCAAGTATTGATGGGGCTCCAAGAGACCCAGTACTTC.

As to this clone: One end of the junction does not line up with germline, which may come from a read error. This CDR3 reads CASGLGSSEDRQFF. CDR3 sequence (DNA): TGCGCCAGCGGCTTGGGTTCTAGCGAGGATCGGCAGTTCTTC. This rearrangement joins TRBV5-1 to TRBJ2-1, with D possibly matching TRBD2 (6 bases). Germline CDR1 is SGHRS and CDR2 is YFSETQ. The CDR3 loop spans 14 amino acids.

This clone was picked up one time. The V call is TRBV6-1, the J call TRBJ2-3; 11 nucleotides match TRBD2. There are 18 residues in the CDR3. In germline, CDR1 is MNHNS, CDR2 SASEGT. The junction had 11 bases not matched to a gene; V was cut back by 4 bases and J by 2 bases. The CDR3 DNA reads TGTGCCAGCAGTGTACGTCTAGCGGGAGGAATTTACACAGATACGCAGTATTTT. This codes for CASSVRLAGGIYTDTQYF.

This chain joins TRBV28 and TRBJ1-1; weak D call: TRBD1 (5 bases). From germline, CDR1 is MDHEN and CDR2 SYDVKM. The CDR3 consists of 17 residues. Trimming pared 3 bases from V and 4 bases from J, leaving 21 bases between. The CDR3 region has the DNA TGTGCCAGCAGTTTCCTCCAAATCACGGGACCTGGCACTGAAGCTTTCTTT. Encoded protein: CASSFLQITGPGTEAFF.

The V gene is TRBV7-9, the J gene TRBJ2-2, with 7 bases fitting TRBD1. V lost 1 base and J lost 1; bases outside the gene matches: 9. This CDR3 has 18 amino acids. The germline CDR1 and CDR2 sequences are SEHNR and FQNEAQ (reference sequence). The CDR3: CASSLGVGTARNTGELFF. The CDR3, as DNA: TGTGCCAGCAGCTTAGGGGTGGGGACAGCACGGAACACCGGGGAGCTGTTTTTT.

The chain joins TRBV9 to TRBJ1-1; D gene uncertain. V lost 4 bases to trimming and J lost 0 bases, with 7 bases between them. This CDR3 has 13 residues. From germline, CDR1 is SGDLS and CDR2 YYNGEE. The CDR3 nucleotides are TGTGCCAGCAGCACCCAATTGAACACTGAAGCTTTCTTT. It is translated as CASSTQLNTEAFF.

The V call is TRBV29-1, the J call TRBJ2-7, with D possibly matching TRBD1 (5 bases). The CDR3 runs 12 residues. CDR1 is SQVTM, CDR2 ANQGSEA, per germline. V shed 7 bases and J shed 2 bases, with 12 bases lying between them. The CDR3 sequence: CSGGAGPYEQYF. In DNA form, the CDR3 reads TGCAGCGGTGGGGCAGGTCCCTACGAGCAGTACTTC.

This clone occurred once. The chain has TRBV2 and TRBJ2-7, with 10 bases identical to TRBD1. CDR1 is SNHLY, CDR2 FYNNEI, per germline. Trimming at V came to 3 bases and at J to 2 bases, leaving 4 bases not matched to a gene. The length of the CDR3 is 15 residues. CDR3 DNA sequence: TGTGCCAGCAGTGAGGGGACAGGGGAACCCTACGAGCAGTACTTC. This gives the protein CASSEGTGEPYEQYF.

This clone came up a few times. The chain couples TRBV7-2 to TRBJ2-6; either TRBD1 or TRBD2 may fit D (5 bases each). V dropped 8 bases and J dropped 2 bases, with 22 bases sitting between them. Per the germline V gene, CDR1 is SGHTA and CDR2 is FQGNSA. There are 18 residues in the CDR3. This chain's CDR3 is CASSFARDLPAGANVLTF. The CDR3 DNA reads TGTGCCAGCTCCTTTGCCCGGGACCTCCCGGCTGGGGCCAACGTCCTGACTTTC.

This rearrangement joins TRBV5-1 to TRBJ2-1; D is perhaps TRBD2 (6 bases). V gave up 4 bases and J gave up 10 bases, with 12 bases separating them. CDR1 is SGHRS and CDR2 is YFSETQ in the germline V gene. The CDR3 loop spans 12 amino acids. In nucleotides, the CDR3 is TGCGCCAGCAGCCCGGCCGGGGGAGAGCAGTTCTTC. Its translation: CASSPAGGEQFF.

The chain carries TRBV7-8 and TRBJ2-6; the D gene could be TRBD1 or TRBD2 (6 bases each). This CDR3 is built from 19 residues. With 1 base removed from V and 0 bases from J, the gap between germline ends came to 16 bases. CDR1 SGHVS and CDR2 FQNEAQ come from the germline V gene. CDR3 residues: CASSLEAGHRFSGANVLTF. Written as DNA, the CDR3 is TGTGCCAGCAGCTTAGAGGCGGGACACAGATTCTCTGGGGCCAACGTCCTGACTTTC.

In this sample, this clone turned up once. The chain is built from TRBV28 and TRBJ2-2; D is undetermined. Trimming left V 5 bases short and J 9 bases short, with 13 bases between. Germline V gene lookup returns CDR1 MDHEN and CDR2 SYDVKM. This CDR3 region has 13 residues. The CDR3 region is CASSRPLSRELFF. In DNA form, the CDR3 reads TGTGCCAGCAGTCGCCCCCTAAGCCGGGAGCTGTTTTTT.

This clone was seen only once. The chain carries TRBV29-1 and TRBJ2-2; D might be TRBD1 (6 bases). The CDR3 has 16 amino acids. V dropped 5 bases and J dropped 4 bases, with 20 bases sitting between them. CDR1 SQVTM and CDR2 ANQGSEA come from the germline V gene. The CDR3 sequence: CSVTLRTAFSTGELFF. In DNA form, the CDR3 reads TGCAGCGTTACTCTACGGACAGCCTTTAGCACCGGGGAGCTGTTTTTT.

V usage is TRBV5-1 and J usage is TRBJ2-1; D unresolved. CDR3 length: 11 residues. Trimming removed 1 base at V and 10 bases at J, with 6 bases between. Germline values: CDR1 SGHRS, CDR2 YFSETQ. The CDR3 loop is CASSLLGEQFF. The CDR3 coding sequence is TGCGCCAGCAGCTTGTTGGGCGAGCAGTTCTTC.

The gene calls are TRBV7-3 and TRBJ2-2; 7 positions agree with TRBD1. CDR3 size: 17 residues. Germline values: CDR1 SGHTA, CDR2 FQGTGA. V shed 2 bases and J 4 bases; nucleotides not matched to a gene: 10. The CDR3 spells CASSLGFSRGSTGELFF. DNA for the CDR3: TGTGCCAGCAGCTTAGGTTTCAGCAGGGGGAGCACCGGGGAGCTGTTTTTT.

The chain combines TRBV5-4 with TRBJ2-3, with TRBD2 matching over 11 bases. Germline CDR1 and CDR2: SGHNT and YYREEE (reference sequence). The CDR3 is 15 residues long. The junction had 2 bases not matched to a gene; V was cut back by 1 base and J by 4 bases. The CDR3 reads CASSLIAGGSDTQYF. The CDR3 DNA is TGTGCCAGCAGCTTGATAGCGGGAGGGTCAGATACGCAGTATTTT.

The chain recombines TRBV18 with TRBJ2-5; tentative D call: TRBD2 (6 bases). V lost 5 bases and J lost 2, with 30 bases in between. CDR1 and CDR2 (germline): KGHSH, LQKENI. This CDR3 region has 20 residues. For the CDR3, the DNA is TGTGCCAGCTCATCACGTTTCGCTGGGGACTCCCGACCTAAACAAGAGACCCAGTACTTC. Translation: CASSSRFAGDSRPKQETQYF.

This clone has more than one count but fewer than ten. J is TRBJ2-3 and V is TRBV9; unclear D gene. Trimming pared 4 bases from V and 6 bases from J, leaving 9 bases between. The CDR3 extends over 12 amino acids. CDR1 and CDR2 from the germline V gene are SGDLS and YYNGEE. CDR3 sequence: CASSPSRDTQYF. The CDR3 coding sequence is TGTGCCAGCAGCCCCTCCAGGGATACGCAGTATTTT. The variable domain in full, with the rest retrieved from reference TRBV9 and TRBJ2-3, is DSGVTQTPKHLITATGQRVTLRCSPRSGDLSVYWYQQSLDQGLQFLIQYYNGEERAKGNILERFSAQQFPDLHSELNLSSLELGDSALYFCASSPSRDTQYFGPGTRLTVL.

The chain links TRBV11-1 to TRBJ2-1; D is perhaps TRBD1 or TRBD2 (5 bases each). Germline V CDR1 and CDR2: SGHAT, FQDESV (reference sequence). This CDR3 is 17 amino acids long. With 4 bases removed from V and 0 bases from J, the gap between germline ends came to 16 bases. The CDR3 here is CASSSRGRRSSYNEQFF. In nucleotides, the CDR3 is TGTGCCAGCAGCTCCCGGGGACGCCGTAGCTCCTACAATGAGCAGTTCTTC.

This rearrangement joins TRBV29-1 to TRBJ2-2; 9 nucleotides agree with TRBD1. This CDR3 has 14 amino acids. Per germline, CDR1 SQVTM and CDR2 ANQGSEA. With 4 bases clipped from V and 3 bases from J, the junction kept 3 bases outside the gene matches. CDR3 in amino acids: CSVGQGVDTGELFF. The CDR3 coding sequence is TGCAGCGTTGGACAGGGGGTGGACACCGGGGAGCTGTTTTTT.

The rearrangement joins TRBV10-2 to TRBJ2-2; D is unresolved. The CDR3 consists of 12 residues. Trimming removed 5 bases at V and 3 bases at J, with 4 bases between. Germline V gene data show CDR1 as WSHSY and CDR2 as SAAADI. The DNA for the CDR3 is TGCGCCAGCAGTCTATACACCGGGGAGCTGTTTTTT. Translated, it gives CASSLYTGELFF.

The chain employs TRBV30 and TRBJ2-5; 11 bases are a match to TRBD2. Germline V gene sequence: CDR1 GTSNPN, CDR2 SVGIG (reference sequence). The CDR3 spans 15 residues. V lost 3 bases, J lost 4 bases, and 7 bases stayed unmatched. The CDR3 spells CAWSETSGSPETQYF. The CDR3 DNA is TGTGCCTGGAGCGAAACTAGCGGGAGCCCAGAGACCCAGTACTTC. The full variable domain, completed using reference TRBV30 and TRBJ2-5, is SQTIHQWPATLVQPVGSPLSLECTVEGTSNPNLYWYRQAAGRGLQLLFYSVGIGQISSEVPQNLSASRPQDRQFILSSKKLLLSDSGFYLCAWSETSGSPETQYFGPGTRLLVL.

V is TRBV14 and J is TRBJ1-1, with D unclear. Germline V gives CDR1 SGHDN, CDR2 FVKESK. Trimming took 4 bases from V and 1 from J, leaving 13 bases between them. The CDR3 runs 15 residues. The CDR3 DNA reads TGTGCCAGCAGCCTCACCCCCTGGGCGAACACTGAAGCTTTCTTT. It codes for CASSLTPWANTEAFF.